The next 30 T cell receptor beta chains were all read from a single sample in a study of blood T cell repertoires in COVID-19. Clones were read by immunoSEQ multiplex PCR, and TCRdb kept only the in-frame ones, dropping some. Of roughly 230,000 clones listed, around 85% are singletons. The sample taken for sequencing was peripheral blood. The receptor source for this set is a woman aged 80 or older with acute or convalescent COVID-19.

This chain connects TRBV25-1 to TRBJ2-6, with 7 bases matching TRBD2. CDR3 length: 17 residues. V lost 2 bases and J lost 1; bases outside the gene matches: 5. From germline, CDR1 is MGHDK and CDR2 SYGVNS. The chain's CDR3 is CASSEIWEGSGANVLTF. The CDR3 DNA is TGTGCCAGCAGTGAAATTTGGGAGGGATCTGGGGCCAACGTCCTGACTTTC.

This clone appeared once. The chain recombines TRBV6-1 with TRBJ2-2, with TRBD1 as a possible D gene (6 bases). V was pared by 3 bases and J by 6 bases, with 14 bases between. The CDR3 is 15 residues long. CDR1 and CDR2 from the germline V gene are MNHNS and SASEGT. The CDR3 is CASSDVRGRAGELFF. The CDR3 coding sequence is TGTGCCAGCAGTGACGTCAGGGGAAGGGCCGGGGAGCTGTTTTTT.

The chain employs TRBV10-1 and TRBJ1-6, with a tentative D call TRBD1 (6 bases). Trimming stripped 6 bases from V and 7 bases from J, with 10 bases between. The germline V gene has CDR1 WNHNN and CDR2 SYGVQD (reference sequence). The CDR3 runs 13 residues. CDR3 nucleotides: TGCGCCAGCAGGCAAACAGGGAATTCACCCCTCCACTTT. This codes for CASRQTGNSPLHF.

In nucleotides, the CDR3 is TGTGCAGCGAGCGGGGGCTCCTACAATGAGCAGTTCTTC. It specifies CAASGGSYNEQFF. The chain recombines TRBV3-1 (or the pseudogene TRBV3-2) with TRBJ2-1; 8 nucleotides line up with TRBD2. Per the germline V gene, CDR1 is LGHDT and CDR2 is YNNKEL (reference sequence). The CDR3 runs to 13 residues.

This chain uses TRBV15 with TRBJ2-7; D is perhaps TRBD1 (5 bases). The CDR3 is 14 amino acids. The germline V gene encodes CDR1 LNHNV and CDR2 YYDKDF (reference sequence). Between the trimmed V and J ends, which lost 7 bases and 6 bases, there was a span of 19 bases. DNA for the CDR3: TGTGCCACCACCGACAGATCAAGGAGTAGCGAGCAGTACTTC. Translated: CATTDRSRSSEQYF.

This sequence joins TRBV19 and TRBJ1-1, with a possible D match to TRBD1 (5 bases). Trimming stripped 4 bases from V and 3 bases from J, with 9 bases between. CDR1 and CDR2 from the germline V gene are LNHDA and SQIVND (reference sequence). The CDR3 spans 13 residues. The CDR3 loop reads CASSTRGDTEAFF. The CDR3 bases are TGTGCCAGTAGTACCCGGGGGGACACTGAAGCTTTCTTT.

The sample holds a few counts of this clone. The V call is TRBV14, the J call TRBJ2-1; perhaps TRBD2 as D (5 bases). CDR1 SGHDN and CDR2 FVKESK come from the germline V gene. The CDR3 has 13 residues. V lost 2 bases, J lost 7 bases, and 9 bases lay in between. Written as DNA, the CDR3 is TGTGCCAGCAGCCAAAGTAGAGGGAATGAGCAGTTCTTC. It encodes CASSQSRGNEQFF.

The rearrangement links TRBV3-1 (or the pseudogene TRBV3-2) to TRBJ1-1, with 8 bases aligning to TRBD1. This CDR3 contains 15 residues. After removal of 4 bases from V and 2 bases from J, the junction contained 6 bases not matched to a gene. CDR1 and CDR2 from the germline V gene are LGHDT and YNNKEL (reference sequence). The CDR3: CASSRWDRTNTEAFF. As DNA, the CDR3 is TGTGCCAGCAGCCGTTGGGACAGGACTAACACTGAAGCTTTCTTT.

This clone was observed a single time. J is TRBJ1-6 and V is TRBV19; D not certain. CDR3 length: 15 amino acids. The V gene lost 6 bases and the J gene lost 0 bases, with 9 bases spanning the gap. The germline gives CDR1 LNHDA, CDR2 SQIVND (reference sequence). Here the CDR3 DNA reads TGTGCCAGTAGCCCTGGGAGCTCCTATAATTCACCCCTCCACTTT. Translating gives CASSPGSSYNSPLHF.

The chain joins TRBV5-6 to TRBJ1-2; 9 nucleotides agree with TRBD1. The V segment lost 4 bases and the J segment 2 bases; nucleotides outside the gene matches: 6. CDR1 is SGHDT, CDR2 YYEEEE, per germline. This CDR3 spans 15 amino acids. CDR3 coding DNA: TGTGCCAGCAGCCTCTTGACAGGGGGAAACTATGGCTACACCTTC. Residues: CASSLLTGGNYGYTF.

J is TRBJ2-5 and V is TRBV5-8; D might be TRBD1 (6 bases). The germline V and J ends were trimmed by 4 bases and 5 bases, with 18 bases remaining between them. The CDR3 has 15 residues. Germline V gene data show CDR1 as SGHTS and CDR2 as YDEGEE. CDR3 bases: TGTGCCAGCAGCCCACGGATGGGGGCTTGGGAGACCCAGTACTTC. It is translated as CASSPRMGAWETQYF. Filled out from reference TRBV5-8 and TRBJ2-5, the complete variable domain reads EAGVTQSPTHLIKTRGQQATLRCSPISGHTSVYWYQQALGLGLQFLLWYDEGEERNRGNFPPRFSGRQFPNYSSELNVNALELEDSALYLCASSPRMGAWETQYFGPGTRLLVL.

The J gene is TRBJ1-1, the V gene TRBV5-1; D is possibly TRBD1 (6 bases). The germline V gene has CDR1 SGHRS and CDR2 YFSETQ. The CDR3 extends over 15 amino acids. The V end lost 6 bases, the J end lost 5 bases, and 20 bases lay between the germline ends. CDR3: CASTGRSGGRTEAFF. CDR3 sequence (DNA): TGCGCCAGCACCGGGCGGTCTGGGGGCCGAACTGAAGCTTTCTTT. The whole variable domain, filled in from reference TRBV5-1 and TRBJ1-1, reads KAGVTQTPRYLIKTRGQQVTLSCSPISGHRSVSWYQQTPGQGLQFLFEYFSETQRNKGNFPGRFSGRQFSNSRSEMNVSTLELGDSALYLCASTGRSGGRTEAFFGQGTRLTVV.

The rearrangement uses TRBV12-5 and TRBJ2-5; D is uncertain. Trimming removed 6 bases from V and 5 bases from J, with 4 bases in between. CDR1 is LGHNT and CDR2 is FRNRAP in the germline V gene. The CDR3 loop spans 10 amino acids. CDR3 DNA: TGTGCTAGTGGCCAGGAGACCCAGTACTTC. This codes for CASGQETQYF. The full variable domain, with the rest looked up from reference TRBV12-5 and TRBJ2-5, is DARVTQTPRHKVTEMGQEVTMRCQPILGHNTVFWYRQTMMQGLELLAYFRNRAPLDDSGMPKDRFSAEMPDATLATLKIQPSEPRDSAVYFCASGQETQYFGPGTRLLVL.

This chain joins TRBV6-1 and TRBJ2-1; TRBD1 aligns across 11 bases. Germline V gene sequence: CDR1 MNHNS, CDR2 SASEGT. J gave up 10 bases and V 6 bases, and 5 bases lay outside the gene matches. The CDR3 contains 13 residues. In DNA form, the CDR3 reads TGTGCCAGCAGAGGACAGGGGGCGAGGGAGCAGTTCTTC. Protein sequence: CASRGQGAREQFF.

This clone occurred a few times. The chain is built from TRBV25-1 and TRBJ2-4, with TRBD2 matching over 9 bases. This CDR3 is 14 amino acids long. Germline V gene sequence: CDR1 MGHDK, CDR2 SYGVNS. V lost 4 bases and J lost 7; bases outside the gene matches: 5. The chain's CDR3 is CASSGWTSENIQYF. The CDR3 DNA reads as TGTGCCAGCAGTGGATGGACTAGCGAGAACATTCAGTACTTC.

The V call is TRBV29-1, the J call TRBJ2-7; D possibly corresponds to TRBD1 (5 bases). The CDR3 extends over 12 amino acids. V lost 4 bases to trimming and J lost 2 bases, with 9 bases between them. Germline CDR1 SQVTM, CDR2 ANQGSEA. CDR3 sequence (DNA): TGCAGCGTTGGCGACAGTACCTACGAGCAGTACTTC. Protein product: CSVGDSTYEQYF.

V gene TRBV7-9 combines with J gene TRBJ2-1; TRBD2 matches at 12 bases. The length of the CDR3 is 15 residues. The germline CDR1 and CDR2 sequences are SEHNR and FQNEAQ (reference sequence). V was pared by 3 bases and J by 6 bases, with 3 bases of the junction left unmatched. The CDR3 DNA follows: TGTGCCAGCAGCTTCGCTAGCGGGAGGGCCAATGAGCAGTTCTTC. The encoded protein is CASSFASGRANEQFF.

V usage is TRBV5-4 and J usage is TRBJ2-1; 8 bases match TRBD2. The V segment lost 2 bases and the J segment 6 bases; nucleotides outside the gene matches: 7. The CDR3 has 15 residues. Germline CDR1 and CDR2: SGHNT and YYREEE (reference sequence). This chain's CDR3 is CASSFLGGGRNEQFF. The CDR3 DNA reads as TGTGCCAGCAGCTTTCTTGGCGGGGGGCGCAATGAGCAGTTCTTC.

This chain links TRBV19 with TRBJ1-2; TRBD1 might be the D (6 bases). Germline V gene sequence: CDR1 LNHDA, CDR2 SQIVND (reference sequence). V lost 4 bases and J 0 bases, leaving 9 bases between the germline ends. The CDR3 loop spans 14 amino acids. The CDR3: CASSTTGSNYGYTF. CDR3 DNA sequence: TGTGCCAGTAGTACAACAGGGTCTAACTATGGCTACACCTTC.

This clone came up once. This chain uses TRBV29-1 with TRBJ1-4, with D possibly being TRBD1 (5 bases). The CDR3 extends over 13 amino acids. CDR1 and CDR2 (germline): SQVTM, ANQGSEA. V lost 3 bases to trimming and J lost 3 bases, with 8 bases between them. This chain's CDR3 is CSVDGGANEKLFF. The CDR3 DNA follows: TGCAGCGTTGACGGGGGAGCTAATGAAAAACTGTTTTTT.

Points on this clone: This CDR3 is also generated by other DNA sequences in the sample. The chain couples TRBV6-5 to TRBJ1-6; 8 bases agree with TRBD1. Looked up from germline, CDR1 is MNHEY and CDR2 is SVGAGI. The junction had 1 base not matched to a gene; V was cut back by 3 bases and J by 3 bases. The CDR3 is made up of 15 amino acids. This chain's CDR3 is CASSYGQGYNSPLHF. The CDR3, as DNA: TGTGCCAGCAGTTATGGACAGGGCTATAATTCACCCCTCCACTTT.

V and J are TRBV24-1 and TRBJ1-3; D possibly corresponds to TRBD1 (5 bases). This CDR3 contains 12 residues. Germline V gene data show CDR1 as KGHDR and CDR2 as SFDVKD. Trimming left V 9 bases short and J 5 bases short, with 10 bases between. For the CDR3, the DNA is TGTGCCACCCGGGACTGGAGAAACACCATATATTTT. Protein sequence: CATRDWRNTIYF.

This chain connects TRBV9 to TRBJ2-7; maybe TRBD1 (5 bases). V was clipped by 0 bases and J by 1 base, with 11 bases between them. The CDR3 contains 15 residues. Germline values: CDR1 SGDLS, CDR2 YYNGEE. The CDR3: CASSVGGFGSYEQYF. DNA of the CDR3: TGTGCCAGCAGCGTAGGGGGCTTCGGGTCCTACGAGCAGTACTTC.

V gene TRBV10-3 combines with J gene TRBJ2-3; D may be TRBD1 (5 bases). The CDR3 loop spans 15 amino acids. The germline CDR1 and CDR2 sequences are ENHRY and SYGVKD. V lost 3 bases to trimming and J lost 2 bases, with 12 bases between them. The CDR3 reads CAISDQGSYTDTQYF. In DNA, the CDR3 is TGTGCCATCAGTGATCAGGGCAGCTACACAGATACGCAGTATTTT.

J is TRBJ2-2 and V is TRBV7-2, with 11 positions matching TRBD2. With V trimmed by 7 bases and J by 6 bases, 13 bases remained unmatched. Germline CDR1 reads SGHTA; CDR2 reads FQGNSA. There are 17 residues in the CDR3. CDR3 sequence reads: CASIPDLAGGISGELFF. The DNA for the CDR3 is TGTGCCAGCATCCCCGATCTAGCGGGGGGTATTTCCGGGGAGCTGTTTTTT.

This clone was recorded once. The V and J genes are TRBV5-1 and TRBJ1-3; TRBD1 agrees at 10 bases. The CDR3 is made up of 13 amino acids. Germline V lookup: CDR1 SGHRS, CDR2 YFSETQ. V lost 5 bases, J lost 8 bases, and 4 bases stayed unmatched. The CDR3 DNA sequence: TGCGCCAGCAGTTACGGACAGGGGGACACCATATATTTT. The encoded protein is CASSYGQGDTIYF.

The chain has TRBV10-3 and TRBJ2-7; D gene ambiguous. This CDR3 has 13 amino acids. V was shortened by 3 bases and J by 3 bases, with 9 bases between the two germline ends. Germline assignment: CDR1 ENHRY and CDR2 SYGVKD. CDR3: CAISEPILYEQYF. CDR3 bases: TGTGCCATCAGTGAACCGATACTCTACGAGCAGTACTTC.

This clone was counted between two and nine times. The chain links TRBV19 to TRBJ1-6, with D unresolved. Trimming left V 3 bases short and J 5 bases short, with 26 bases between. The CDR3 length is 20 residues. Germline CDR1 reads LNHDA; CDR2 reads SQIVND (reference sequence). The CDR3 nucleotides are TGTGCCAGTAGTATGGAGGCGAGACGTTCAAGCCCCCCGCATAATTCACCCCTCCACTTT. Encoded protein: CASSMEARRSSPPHNSPLHF.

The chain carries TRBV7-2 and TRBJ2-7; 7 positions match TRBD1. The CDR3 contains 14 residues. J lost 6 bases, V lost 0 bases, and 5 bases had no gene match. CDR1 SGHTA and CDR2 FQGNSA come from the germline V gene. This CDR3 is CASSLAAGGFEQYF. DNA for the CDR3: TGTGCCAGCAGCTTAGCCGCAGGGGGATTCGAGCAGTACTTC.

V and J are TRBV3-1 (or the pseudogene TRBV3-2) and TRBJ1-2; D is undetermined. Trimming took 0 bases from V and 5 from J, leaving 16 bases between them. Per the germline V gene, CDR1 is LGHDT and CDR2 is YNNKEL (reference sequence). The length of the CDR3 is 16 residues. The CDR3 DNA is TGTGCCAGCAGCCAAGAGTCCCGGGGAAGTTTGTATGGCTACACCTTC. Encoded protein: CASSQESRGSLYGYTF.